The 25 T cell receptor beta chains listed next were all sequenced from one sample in a study of Tregs in tolerant kidney transplant recipients. The data were produced by immunoSEQ multiplex PCR, yet TCRdb's version contains in-frame clones alone and is incomplete. The sample carries around 78,000 clones, 91% recorded once. Sequences were derived from Tregs from blood, sampled before the transplant. The source is a human donor who received a combined kidney and bone marrow transplant.

The rearrangement links TRBV6-5 to TRBJ1-3; D perhaps matches TRBD1 (5 bases). With 6 bases removed from V and 2 bases from J, the gap between germline ends came to 14 bases. CDR3 size: 15 residues. Germline V gene sequence: CDR1 MNHEY, CDR2 SVGAGI. The DNA for the CDR3 is TGTGCCAGCAGGTTAGACGAGGGGACTGGAAACACCATATATTTT. Translated, it gives CASRLDEGTGNTIYF.

This clone has just a few counts. The rearrangement links TRBV7-2 to TRBJ2-1, with TRBD2 identical over 9 bases. The CDR3 has 15 amino acids. J was trimmed by 2 bases and V by 1 base; bases with no gene match: 0. Looked up from germline, CDR1 is SGHTA and CDR2 is FQGNSA. Here the CDR3 DNA reads TGTGCCAGCAGCTTAGGGACTAGCGCCTACAATGAGCAGTTCTTC. Translated, it gives CASSLGTSAYNEQFF.

CDR3 sequence (DNA): TGTGCCAGCAGCTTCGGGTGGGAAAATGAGCAGTTCTTC. Protein product: CASSFGWENEQFF. V usage is TRBV7-2 and J usage is TRBJ2-1; D unresolved. The V gene's germline CDR1 is SGHTA and CDR2 FQGNSA. V was trimmed by 3 bases and J by 7 bases, leaving 10 bases between them. The CDR3 has 13 residues.

The V and J genes are TRBV19 and TRBJ1-2; D is perhaps TRBD1 (5 bases). Trimming removed 9 bases from V and 6 bases from J, with 11 bases in between. There are 11 residues in the CDR3. The germline gives CDR1 LNHDA, CDR2 SQIVND (reference sequence). In DNA, the CDR3 is TGTGCCAGCTCACGGGGCCATGGCTACACCTTC. Its translation: CASSRGHGYTF.

V gene TRBV11-2 combines with J gene TRBJ1-4, with 10 bases fitting TRBD1. In germline, CDR1 is SGHAT, CDR2 FQNNGV. The V segment lost 3 bases and the J segment 8 bases; nucleotides outside the gene matches: 3. The length of the CDR3 is 14 residues. The CDR3 coding sequence is TGTGCCAGCAGCTTTGGGACAGGGGCCGAAAAACTGTTTTTT. Translated, it gives CASSFGTGAEKLFF.

This clone is a singleton in its sample. This rearrangement joins TRBV9 to TRBJ1-3; tentatively, D is TRBD1 (5 bases). This CDR3 has 13 amino acids. The V and J ends lost 7 bases and 0 bases respectively, with 8 bases between them. Germline CDR1 and CDR2: SGDLS and YYNGEE. CDR3 coding DNA: TGTGCCAGCGAAACAGGCTCTGGAAACACCATATATTTT. The encoded protein is CASETGSGNTIYF.

V gene TRBV7-3 combines with J gene TRBJ2-6; D is ambiguous. The CDR3 has 18 amino acids. Germline V CDR1 and CDR2: SGHTA, FQGTGA. Trimming stripped 5 bases from V and 0 bases from J, with 17 bases between. CDR3 in DNA: TGTGCCAGCAGCCCCCGAATACTGGGGTTCTCTGGGGCCAACGTCCTGACTTTC. It is translated as CASSPRILGFSGANVLTF. Full variable domain (outside the CDR3, taken from reference TRBV7-3 and TRBJ2-6): GAGVSQTPSNKVTEKGKYVELRCDPISGHTALYWYRQSLGQGPEFLIYFQGTGAADDSGLPNDRFFAVRPEGSVSTLKIQRTERGDSAVYLCASSPRILGFSGANVLTFGAGSRLTVL.

The rearrangement links TRBV23-1 to TRBJ2-4; D is undetermined. TRBV23-1 has ORF status, its function being uncertain. The CDR3 has 13 amino acids. Trimming removed 6 bases at V and 10 bases at J, with 16 bases between. The CDR3 loop is CASSPRPVKIQYF. CDR3 nucleotides: TGCGCCAGCAGCCCCCGACCGGTTAAGATTCAGTACTTC.

Worth noting for this clone: Other DNA sequences in this specimen translate into the identical CDR3. The chain employs TRBV6-5 and TRBJ2-7; 10 nucleotides match TRBD1. The junction had 3 bases not matched to a gene; V was cut back by 0 bases and J by 4 bases. The CDR3 has 15 amino acids. CDR1 and CDR2 from the germline V gene are MNHEY and SVGAGI. The CDR3 DNA sequence: TGTGCCAGCAGTTACTCCAGACAGGGGGCTTACGAGCAGTACTTC. Translated, it gives CASSYSRQGAYEQYF.

Remarks on this clone: At one end the junction does not follow the germline gene, possibly because of a read error. This rearrangement joins TRBV7-7 to TRBJ2-1; TRBD1 matches 10 bases. This CDR3 region has 15 residues. The germline gives CDR1 SSHAT, CDR2 FNYEAQ (reference sequence). The CDR3 DNA reads TGTGCTAGCAGCCCAGGACAGGGGGTTGTCAATGAGCAGTTCTTC. Residues: CASSPGQGVVNEQFF.

The CDR3 loop reads CASRTTGTGFGYTF. Here the CDR3 DNA reads TGTGCCAGCAGGACCACCGGGACAGGGTTTGGCTACACCTTC. The chain uses TRBV28 and TRBJ1-2; TRBD1 aligns across 9 bases. Germline CDR1 and CDR2: MDHEN and SYDVKM. The CDR3 runs 14 residues. V shed 6 bases, J shed 7 bases, and the junction held 9 bases outside the gene matches.

This chain uses TRBV14 with TRBJ2-2; no firm D call. CDR1 is SGHDN, CDR2 FVKESK, per germline. Trimming stripped 3 bases from V and 4 bases from J, with 9 bases between. The CDR3 loop spans 14 amino acids. In nucleotides, the CDR3 is TGTGCCAGCAGCCACCTGACGGGCACCGGGGAGCTGTTTTTT. Its protein is CASSHLTGTGELFF.

The chain recombines TRBV9 with TRBJ1-6; 8 nucleotides agree with TRBD1. The CDR3 is 15 amino acids. Germline lookup yields CDR1 SGDLS and CDR2 YYNGEE. The V gene end was trimmed by 1 base and the J gene end by 5 bases; junction bases not matched to a gene: 2. For the CDR3, the DNA is TGTGCCAGCAGCGTAACAGGGGGAAATAATTCACCCCTCCACTTT. This gives the protein CASSVTGGNNSPLHF.

This clone was observed once. CDR3 nucleotide sequence: TGTGCCAGCAGTTACTGGGGGTCTACCGGGGAGCTGTTTTTT. Translation: CASSYWGSTGELFF. The chain links TRBV6-5 to TRBJ2-2, with D possibly being TRBD1 or TRBD2 (5 bases each). CDR3 length: 14 residues. CDR1 is MNHEY, CDR2 SVGAGI, per germline. Trimming pared 1 base from V and 5 bases from J, leaving 8 bases between.

V usage is TRBV6-1 and J usage is TRBJ1-5; 9 bases align to TRBD1. CDR1 and CDR2 (germline): MNHNS, SASEGT. With 5 bases clipped from V and 5 bases from J, the junction kept 4 bases outside the gene matches. The CDR3 loop spans 14 amino acids. The CDR3 sequence: CASSRRQGDQPQHF. DNA for the CDR3: TGTGCCAGCAGTCGGAGACAGGGGGATCAGCCCCAGCATTTT.

In its sample, this clone was seen a few times. This chain links TRBV4-3 with TRBJ1-4; D is unclear. The CDR3 is made up of 14 amino acids. Trimming pared 0 bases from V and 7 bases from J, leaving 9 bases between. Germline CDR1 and CDR2: LGHNA and YSLEER. This CDR3 reads CASSQDGRAEKLFF. The DNA of the CDR3 is TGCGCCAGCAGCCAAGATGGGAGGGCTGAAAAACTGTTTTTT.

This clone was observed a few times. The chain joins TRBV10-3 to TRBJ1-4; 7 nucleotides match TRBD1. The V segment lost 7 bases and the J segment 7 bases; nucleotides outside the gene matches: 6. This CDR3 has 13 amino acids. Germline V gene sequence: CDR1 ENHRY, CDR2 SYGVKD. The CDR3 loop is CAINDRAGEKLFF. In DNA form, the CDR3 reads TGTGCCATCAACGACAGGGCTGGTGAAAAACTGTTTTTT.

V usage is TRBV27 and J usage is TRBJ2-2, with 7 bases aligning to TRBD1. The V segment lost 2 bases and the J segment 4 bases; nucleotides outside the gene matches: 4. Germline V CDR1 and CDR2: MNHEY, SMNVEV (reference sequence). This CDR3 has 15 amino acids. The CDR3 region is CASSLRTGSTGELFF. The DNA of the CDR3 is TGTGCCAGCAGTTTACGGACAGGCAGCACCGGGGAGCTGTTTTTT.

The rearrangement joins TRBV21-1 to TRBJ2-1; TRBD2 is the table's D call, not checked against the DNA. TRBV21-1 is listed as a pseudogene. The CDR3 has 13 residues. The CDR3 nucleotides read TGTGCCAGCAGCAACCGGGACTACAATGAGCAGTTCTTC. Its protein product is CASSNRDYNEQFF.

In its sample, this clone was seen a few times. The chain couples TRBV29-1 to TRBJ2-7; D may be TRBD1 or TRBD2 (6 bases each). Germline-derived CDR1 and CDR2 are SQVTM and ANQGSEA. The V end lost 5 bases, the J end lost 3 bases, and 17 bases lay between the germline ends. This CDR3 is built from 14 residues. The CDR3 DNA reads as TGCAGCGTTCTCGGAGGGGGTAGCCTCTACGAGCAGTACTTC. Protein sequence: CSVLGGGSLYEQYF.

The V and J genes are TRBV7-3 and TRBJ1-1; 8 bases map to TRBD1. V shed 5 bases, J shed 5 bases, and the junction held 4 bases outside the gene matches. The germline CDR1 and CDR2 sequences are SGHTA and FQGTGA. The CDR3 extends over 13 amino acids. The CDR3 protein is CASSTQGGTEAFF. DNA of the CDR3: TGTGCCAGCAGCACACAGGGGGGGACTGAAGCTTTCTTT.

The chain recombines TRBV5-1 with TRBJ2-1; 7 positions match TRBD2. The length of the CDR3 is 15 residues. Germline V gene sequence: CDR1 SGHRS, CDR2 YFSETQ. The junction had 6 bases not matched to a gene; V was cut back by 0 bases and J by 6 bases. The CDR3 loop reads CASSLGEGSRNEQFF. The CDR3 DNA sequence: TGCGCCAGCAGCTTGGGGGAGGGTTCACGCAATGAGCAGTTCTTC.

As regards this clone: Other DNA sequences in the sample encode the same CDR3. The V gene is TRBV9, the J gene TRBJ2-7; D is perhaps TRBD2 (6 bases). Per germline, CDR1 SGDLS and CDR2 YYNGEE. V shed 0 bases and J shed 2 bases, with 9 bases lying between them. This CDR3 has 14 amino acids. The CDR3 loop reads CASSVDGGTYEQYF. In nucleotides, the CDR3 is TGTGCCAGCAGCGTAGATGGGGGGACCTACGAGCAGTACTTC.

V usage is TRBV15 and J usage is TRBJ2-7; possible D gene TRBD1, 6 bases. V shed 0 bases and J shed 1 base, with 10 bases lying between them. The CDR3 sequence is 15 residues long. Germline assignment: CDR1 LNHNV and CDR2 YYDKDF (reference sequence). The CDR3 DNA reads as TGTGCCACCAGCAGAGATCCTGGACAGTCCTACGAGCAGTACTTC. Translation: CATSRDPGQSYEQYF.

The chain links TRBV11-2 to TRBJ2-3, with D hard to call. The V gene's germline CDR1 is SGHAT and CDR2 FQNNGV. V was trimmed by 0 bases and J by 5 bases, leaving 6 bases between them. The CDR3 covers 13 residues. The DNA of the CDR3 is TGTGCCAGCAGCTTAGATCGGCTAGATACGCAGTATTTT. This gives the protein CASSLDRLDTQYF.